This T cell receptor beta chain emerged from a study of Ad26.COV2.S vaccination and SARS-CoV-2 variants. Study outcomes and limitations: Estimates derived from TCR breadth and depth analyses may have underestimated total T cell responses. It was found that vaccine and placebo recipients had similar non-spike TCR breadth.

CDR3 length equals 15 residues. CDR1 and CDR2 (germline): SEHNR, FQNEAQ (reference sequence). The V segment lost 4 bases and the J segment 3 bases; nucleotides outside the gene matches: 7. Described treatment: some 20 received Ad26.COV2.S at low or high dose, single or two shots; a few received placebo; per-sample allocation not given. Collection of samples fell on day 63 after the first vaccine or placebo injection. The repertoire was sequenced with immunoSEQ multiplex PCR; TCRdb's copy has only in-frame clones and lacks some. The sample records about 480,000 clones, 87% being singletons. Note on this clone: Antigen specificity is unknown.

The chain combines TRBV7-9 with TRBJ2-7, with TRBD2 matching 9 bases. Sequencing was performed on peripheral blood, taken in a trial of Ad26.COV2.S vaccine versus placebo. This TCR was recovered from a person between 18 and 59 years old who received the Ad26.COV2.S COVID-19 vaccine or a placebo. The CDR3 reads CASSSSGLALYEQYF. CDR3 DNA: TGTGCCAGCAGCTCCTCGGGACTAGCCCTCTACGAGCAGTACTTC.